This TCR beta chain was sequenced for a study of blood T cells in healthy people across ages. A second roughly 7 to 12 cycle PCR used barcoded and J-beta primers. Researchers report that each sample yielded at least 2.5 million CDR3-containing paired-end reads. Each CDR3 protein is one row after TCRdb ran MiXCR on the 5' RACE reads. The sample carries about 1.8 million distinct CDR3 sequences, 49% recorded once. Study findings and constraints: PBMCs were not sorted, which prevented a conclusive comparison of naive versus antigen-experienced cells.

Germline V CDR1 and CDR2: SGHKS, YYEKEE (reference sequence). The CDR3 covers 20 residues. With V trimmed by 2 bases and J by 0 bases, 17 bases remained unmatched. Note on this clonotype: As yet, its antigen is unknown.

Every donor provided around 10 milliliters of peripheral blood. The origin of this receptor is a woman between 40 and 55 years old in good health. V is TRBV5-5 and J is TRBJ1-5, with TRBD1 identical over 7 bases. The sequencing input was blood. The CDR3 region has the DNA TGTGCCAGCAGCTTTAGGTTCCAAAGAGACAGGGACCCTAGCAATCAGCCCCAGCATTTT. Protein: CASSFRFQRDRDPSNQPQHF. Using reference TRBV5-5 and TRBJ1-5 for the parts outside the CDR3, the full variable domain is DAGVTQSPTHLIKTRGQQVTLRCSPISGHKSVSWYQQVLGQGPQFIFQYYEKEERGRGNFPDRFSARQFPNYSSELNVNALLLGDSALYLCASSFRFQRDRDPSNQPQHFGDGTRLSIL.